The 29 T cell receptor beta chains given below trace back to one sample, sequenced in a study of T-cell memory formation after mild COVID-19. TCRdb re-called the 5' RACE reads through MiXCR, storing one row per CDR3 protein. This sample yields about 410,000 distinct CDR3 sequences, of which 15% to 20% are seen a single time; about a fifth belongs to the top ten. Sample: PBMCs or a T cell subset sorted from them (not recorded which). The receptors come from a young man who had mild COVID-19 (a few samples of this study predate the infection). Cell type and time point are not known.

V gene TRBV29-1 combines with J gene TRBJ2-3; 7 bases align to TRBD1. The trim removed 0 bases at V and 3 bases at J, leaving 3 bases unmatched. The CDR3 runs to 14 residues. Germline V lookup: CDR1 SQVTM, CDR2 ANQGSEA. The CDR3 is CSVEEGTATDTQYF. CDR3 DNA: TGCAGCGTTGAAGAAGGGACAGCGACAGATACGCAGTATTTT.

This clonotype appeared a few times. In DNA, the CDR3 is TGTGCCAGCAGCTCCCCCGGGACTAGCAGGTCCGGGGAGCTGTTTTTT. It yields the protein CASSSPGTSRSGELFF. This chain links TRBV7-8 with TRBJ2-2; 9 nucleotides align to TRBD2. Germline assignment: CDR1 SGHVS and CDR2 FQNEAQ. The length of the CDR3 is 16 residues. After removal of 4 bases from V and 6 bases from J, the junction contained 9 bases not matched to a gene. Filled out from reference TRBV7-8 and TRBJ2-2, the complete variable domain reads GAGVSQSPRYKVAKRGQDVALRCDPISGHVSLFWYQQALGQGPEFLTYFQNEAQLDKSGLPSDRFFAERPEGSVSTLKIQRTQQEDSAVYLCASSSPGTSRSGELFFGEGSRLTVL.

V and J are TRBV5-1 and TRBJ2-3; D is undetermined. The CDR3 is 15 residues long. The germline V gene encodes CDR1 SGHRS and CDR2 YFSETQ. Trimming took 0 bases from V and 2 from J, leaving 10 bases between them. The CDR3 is CASSLDRPPTDTQYF. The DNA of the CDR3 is TGCGCCAGCAGCTTGGACAGACCTCCCACAGATACGCAGTATTTT.

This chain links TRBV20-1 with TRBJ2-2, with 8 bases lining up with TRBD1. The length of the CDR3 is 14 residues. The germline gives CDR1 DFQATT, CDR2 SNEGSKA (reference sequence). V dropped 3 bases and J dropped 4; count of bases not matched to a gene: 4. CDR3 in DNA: TGCAGTGCTAGGCCAGGGGGCCGCACCGGGGAGCTGTTTTTT. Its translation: CSARPGGRTGELFF.

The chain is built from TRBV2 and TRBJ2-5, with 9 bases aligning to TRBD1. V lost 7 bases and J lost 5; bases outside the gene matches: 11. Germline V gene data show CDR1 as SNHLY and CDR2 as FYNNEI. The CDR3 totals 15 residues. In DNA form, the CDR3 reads TGTGCCAGCACTTGGAGGGACAGGGATAGCGAGACCCAGTACTTC. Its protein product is CASTWRDRDSETQYF.

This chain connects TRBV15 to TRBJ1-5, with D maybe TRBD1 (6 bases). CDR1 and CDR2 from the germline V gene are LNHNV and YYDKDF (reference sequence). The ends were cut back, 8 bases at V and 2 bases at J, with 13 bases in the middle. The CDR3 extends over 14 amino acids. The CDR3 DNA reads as TGTGCCACCGCACGGGACACGGGCAATCAGCCCCAGCATTTT. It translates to CATARDTGNQPQHF.

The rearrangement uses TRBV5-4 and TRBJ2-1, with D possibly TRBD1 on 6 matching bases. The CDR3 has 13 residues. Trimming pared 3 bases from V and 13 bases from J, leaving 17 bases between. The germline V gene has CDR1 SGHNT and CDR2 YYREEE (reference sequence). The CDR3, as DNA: TGTGCCAGCAGCTCAGGGGAGCGGTCCCTTCAGTTCTTC. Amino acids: CASSSGERSLQFF.

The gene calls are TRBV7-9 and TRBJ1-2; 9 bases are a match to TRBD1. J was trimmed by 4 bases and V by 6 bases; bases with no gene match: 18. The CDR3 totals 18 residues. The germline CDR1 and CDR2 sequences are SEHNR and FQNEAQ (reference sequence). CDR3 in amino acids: CASSPLGTGSGGVYGYTF. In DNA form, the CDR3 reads TGTGCCAGCAGTCCTCTTGGGACAGGGAGTGGAGGCGTCTATGGCTACACCTTC.

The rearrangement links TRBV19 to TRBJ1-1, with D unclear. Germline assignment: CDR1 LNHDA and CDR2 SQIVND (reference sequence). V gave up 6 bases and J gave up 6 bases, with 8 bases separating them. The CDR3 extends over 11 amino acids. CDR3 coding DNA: TGTGCCAGTAGGCTTGGTGCTGAAGCTTTCTTT. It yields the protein CASRLGAEAFF.

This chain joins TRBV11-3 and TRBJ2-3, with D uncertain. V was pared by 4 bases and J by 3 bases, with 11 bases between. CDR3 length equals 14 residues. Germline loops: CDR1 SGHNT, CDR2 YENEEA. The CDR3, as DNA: TGTGCCAGCAGCTCCGGGCCGGGTACAGATACGCAGTATTTT. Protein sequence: CASSSGPGTDTQYF.

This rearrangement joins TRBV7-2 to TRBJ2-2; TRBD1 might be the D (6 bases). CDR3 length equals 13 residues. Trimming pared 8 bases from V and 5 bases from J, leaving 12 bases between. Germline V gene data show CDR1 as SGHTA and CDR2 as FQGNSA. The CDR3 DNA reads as TGTGCCAGCCGGGACAACCCAACCGGGGAGCTGTTTTTT. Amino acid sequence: CASRDNPTGELFF.

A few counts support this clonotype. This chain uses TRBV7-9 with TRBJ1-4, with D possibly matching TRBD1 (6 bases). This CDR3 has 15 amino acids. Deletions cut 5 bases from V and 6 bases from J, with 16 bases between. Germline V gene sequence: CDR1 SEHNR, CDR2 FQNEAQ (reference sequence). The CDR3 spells CASSKGVDSYEKLFF. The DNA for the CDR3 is TGTGCCAGCAGCAAAGGCGTGGACAGTTATGAAAAACTGTTTTTT.

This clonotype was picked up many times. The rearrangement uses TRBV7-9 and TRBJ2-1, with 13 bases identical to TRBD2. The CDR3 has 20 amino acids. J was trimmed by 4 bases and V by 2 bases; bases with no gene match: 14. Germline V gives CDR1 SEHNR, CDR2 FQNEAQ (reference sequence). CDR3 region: CASSLRVGTSGERRYNEQFF. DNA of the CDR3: TGTGCCAGCAGCTTAAGGGTCGGGACTAGCGGGGAAAGAAGATACAATGAGCAGTTCTTC.

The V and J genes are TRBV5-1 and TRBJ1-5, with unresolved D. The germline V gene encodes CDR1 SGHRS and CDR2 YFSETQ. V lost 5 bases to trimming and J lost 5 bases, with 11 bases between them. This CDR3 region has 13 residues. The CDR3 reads CASRSGDDQPQHF. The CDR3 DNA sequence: TGCGCCAGCAGGTCGGGAGACGATCAGCCCCAGCATTTT. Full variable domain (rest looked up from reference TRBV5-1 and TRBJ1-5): KAGVTQTPRYLIKTRGQQVTLSCSPISGHRSVSWYQQTPGQGLQFLFEYFSETQRNKGNFPGRFSGRQFSNSRSEMNVSTLELGDSALYLCASRSGDDQPQHFGDGTRLSIL.

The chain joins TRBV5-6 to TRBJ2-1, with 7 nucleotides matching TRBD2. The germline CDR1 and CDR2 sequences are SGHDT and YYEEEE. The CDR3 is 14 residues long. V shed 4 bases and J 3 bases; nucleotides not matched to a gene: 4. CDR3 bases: TGTGCCAGCAGCCGACGGGGGGTCTACAATGAGCAGTTCTTC. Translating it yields CASSRRGVYNEQFF. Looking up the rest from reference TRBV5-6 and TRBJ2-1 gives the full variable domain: DAGVTQSPTHLIKTRGQQVTLRCSPKSGHDTVSWYQQALGQGPQFIFQYYEEEERQRGNFPDRFSGHQFPNYSSELNVNALLLGDSALYLCASSRRGVYNEQFFGPGTRLTVL.

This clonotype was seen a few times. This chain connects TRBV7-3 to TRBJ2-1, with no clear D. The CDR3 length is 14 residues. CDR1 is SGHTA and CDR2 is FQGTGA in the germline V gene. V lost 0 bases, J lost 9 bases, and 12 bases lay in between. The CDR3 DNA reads TGTGCCAGCAGCTTAACGTTCGACACCCGTGAGCAGTTCTTC. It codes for CASSLTFDTREQFF. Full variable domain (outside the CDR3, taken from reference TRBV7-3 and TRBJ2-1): GAGVSQTPSNKVTEKGKYVELRCDPISGHTALYWYRQSLGQGPEFLIYFQGTGAADDSGLPNDRFFAVRPEGSVSTLKIQRTERGDSAVYLCASSLTFDTREQFFGPGTRLTVL.

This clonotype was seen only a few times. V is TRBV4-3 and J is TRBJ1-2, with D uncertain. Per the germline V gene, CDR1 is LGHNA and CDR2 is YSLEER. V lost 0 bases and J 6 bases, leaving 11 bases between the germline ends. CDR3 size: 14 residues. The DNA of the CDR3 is TGCGCCAGCAGCCAAGAACGGGGATTAAATGGCTACACCTTC. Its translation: CASSQERGLNGYTF.

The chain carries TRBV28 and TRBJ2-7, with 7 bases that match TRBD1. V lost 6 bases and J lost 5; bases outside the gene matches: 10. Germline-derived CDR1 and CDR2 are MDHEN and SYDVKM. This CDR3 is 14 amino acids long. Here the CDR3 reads CASSSNRGWDEQYV. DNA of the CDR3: TGTGCCAGCAGCTCTAACAGGGGATGGGACGAGCAGTACGTC.

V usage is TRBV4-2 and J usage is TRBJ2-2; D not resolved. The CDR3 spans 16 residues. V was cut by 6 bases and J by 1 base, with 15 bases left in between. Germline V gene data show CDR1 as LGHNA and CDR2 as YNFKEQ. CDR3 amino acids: CASRISNRMNTGELFF. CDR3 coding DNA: TGTGCCAGCAGAATATCGAACCGCATGAACACCGGGGAGCTGTTTTTT.

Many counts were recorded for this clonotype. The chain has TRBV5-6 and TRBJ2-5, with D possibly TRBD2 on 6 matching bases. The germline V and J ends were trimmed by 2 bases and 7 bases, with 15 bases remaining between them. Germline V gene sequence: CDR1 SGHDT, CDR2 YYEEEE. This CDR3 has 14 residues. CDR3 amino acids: CASSFSGSDGTQYF. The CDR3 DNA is TGTGCCAGCAGCTTCTCCGGGAGCGACGGGACCCAGTACTTC.

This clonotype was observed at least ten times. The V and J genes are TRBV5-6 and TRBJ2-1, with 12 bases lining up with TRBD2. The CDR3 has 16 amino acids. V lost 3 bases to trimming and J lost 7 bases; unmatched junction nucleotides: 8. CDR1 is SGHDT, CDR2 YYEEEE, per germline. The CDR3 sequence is CASSSYLAGGVNEQFF. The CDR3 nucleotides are TGTGCCAGCAGCTCGTATCTAGCGGGGGGGGTAAATGAGCAGTTCTTC. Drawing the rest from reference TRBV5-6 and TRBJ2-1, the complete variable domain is DAGVTQSPTHLIKTRGQQVTLRCSPKSGHDTVSWYQQALGQGPQFIFQYYEEEERQRGNFPDRFSGHQFPNYSSELNVNALLLGDSALYLCASSSYLAGGVNEQFFGPGTRLTVL.

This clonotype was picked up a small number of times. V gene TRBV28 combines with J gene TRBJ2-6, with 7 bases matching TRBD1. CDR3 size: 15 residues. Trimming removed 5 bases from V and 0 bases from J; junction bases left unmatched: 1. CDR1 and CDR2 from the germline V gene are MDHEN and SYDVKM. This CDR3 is CASSGTVSGANVLTF. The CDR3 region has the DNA TGTGCCAGCAGTGGGACAGTCTCTGGGGCCAACGTCCTGACTTTC. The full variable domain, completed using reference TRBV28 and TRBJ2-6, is DVKVTQSSRYLVKRTGEKVFLECVQDMDHENMFWYRQDPGLGLRLIYFSYDVKMKEKGDIPEGYSVSREKKERFSLILESASTNQTSMYLCASSGTVSGANVLTFGAGSRLTVL.

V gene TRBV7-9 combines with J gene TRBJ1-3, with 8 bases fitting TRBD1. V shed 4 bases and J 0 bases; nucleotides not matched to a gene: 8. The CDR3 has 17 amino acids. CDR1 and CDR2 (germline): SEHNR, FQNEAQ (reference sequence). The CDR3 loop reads CASSSVGTGPSGNTIYF. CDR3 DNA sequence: TGTGCCAGCAGCTCAGTCGGGACAGGTCCCTCTGGAAACACCATATATTTT.

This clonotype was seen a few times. The CDR3 spells CASALAGGNGELFF. The DNA of the CDR3 is TGTGCTAGTGCCCTAGCGGGGGGTAACGGGGAGCTGTTTTTT. The genes are TRBV12-5 and TRBJ2-2, with TRBD2 matching 11 bases. The CDR3 covers 14 residues. Trimming cost V 7 bases and J 7 bases; bases outside gene matches: 5. CDR1 LGHNT and CDR2 FRNRAP come from the germline V gene.

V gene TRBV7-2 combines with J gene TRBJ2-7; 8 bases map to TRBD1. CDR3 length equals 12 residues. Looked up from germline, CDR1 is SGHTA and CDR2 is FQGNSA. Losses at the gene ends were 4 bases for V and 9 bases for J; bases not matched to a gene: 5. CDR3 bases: TGTGCCAGCAGCTCCCCAGGGGGCCGGCAGTACGTC. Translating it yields CASSSPGGRQYV.

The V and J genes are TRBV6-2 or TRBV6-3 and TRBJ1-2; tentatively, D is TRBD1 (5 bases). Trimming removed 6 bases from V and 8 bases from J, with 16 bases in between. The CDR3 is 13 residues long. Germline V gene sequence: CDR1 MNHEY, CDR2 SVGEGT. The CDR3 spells CASSPDTSRGYTF. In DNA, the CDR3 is TGTGCCAGCAGCCCGGACACATCTCGCGGCTACACCTTC.

CDR3 sequence reads: CASSPRDSSNQPQHF. The CDR3 DNA reads as TGTGCCAGCAGCCCCCGGGACAGCAGCAATCAGCCCCAGCATTTT. This chain uses TRBV7-2 with TRBJ1-5; 7 positions match TRBD1. The CDR3 runs to 15 residues. Per the germline V gene, CDR1 is SGHTA and CDR2 is FQGNSA. Unmatched junction bases numbered 5, after V lost 5 bases and J lost 1 base.

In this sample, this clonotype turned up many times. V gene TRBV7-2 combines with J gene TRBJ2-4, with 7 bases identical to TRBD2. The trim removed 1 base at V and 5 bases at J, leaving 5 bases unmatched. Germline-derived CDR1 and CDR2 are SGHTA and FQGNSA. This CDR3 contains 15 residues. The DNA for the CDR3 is TGTGCCAGCAGCTTAGTCGGGGGAGGGCAAAACATTCAGTACTTC. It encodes CASSLVGGGQNIQYF.

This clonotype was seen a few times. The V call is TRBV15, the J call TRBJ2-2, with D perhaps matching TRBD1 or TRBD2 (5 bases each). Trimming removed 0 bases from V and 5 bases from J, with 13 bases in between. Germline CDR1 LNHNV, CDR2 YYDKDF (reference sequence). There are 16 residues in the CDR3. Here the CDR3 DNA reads TGTGCCACCAGCAGAGAAGACTGGGGACGGACCGGGGAGCTGTTTTTT. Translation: CATSREDWGRTGELFF.